These 20 T cell receptor beta chains originate from one sample sequenced in a study of cytomegalovirus exposure and HLA in healthy donors. PCR involved 60 Vbeta and 13 Jbeta primers. Profiling relied on immunoSEQ multiplex PCR, and the TCRdb table lists in-frame clones only, not all of them. The table shows roughly 77,000 clones, with roughly 70% occurring only once. The sample comprised PBMCs. The source of these receptors is a woman between 40 and 50 years old in good health and CMV-seropositive.

This clone was seen a single time. The chain combines TRBV19 with TRBJ2-2, with D possibly TRBD1 on 5 matching bases. V dropped 7 bases and J dropped 2 bases, with 11 bases sitting between them. CDR3 length: 14 residues. The V gene's germline CDR1 is LNHDA and CDR2 SQIVND (reference sequence). CDR3 amino acids: CASTETDNTGELFF. CDR3 coding DNA: TGTGCCAGTACCGAGACAGACAACACCGGGGAGCTGTTTTTT.

This chain joins TRBV6-5 and TRBJ2-7; TRBD1 aligns across 9 bases. V shed 8 bases and J 0 bases; nucleotides not matched to a gene: 8. The CDR3 is 15 residues long. CDR1 is MNHEY and CDR2 is SVGAGI in the germline V gene. The CDR3 loop is CASHGTGPSSYEQYF. The DNA of the CDR3 is TGTGCCAGCCATGGGACAGGGCCGAGCTCCTACGAGCAGTACTTC.

V gene TRBV29-1 combines with J gene TRBJ2-1, with 13 bases identical to TRBD2. Germline CDR1 SQVTM, CDR2 ANQGSEA. The J segment lost 6 bases and the V segment lost 6 bases, leaving 11 bases of the junction unmatched. The CDR3 has 16 residues. CDR3 amino acids: CSVTGLAGARFNEQFF. CDR3 nucleotide sequence: TGCAGCGTGACAGGACTAGCGGGGGCCCGGTTCAATGAGCAGTTCTTC.

The V gene is TRBV5-1, the J gene TRBJ1-2; D possibly corresponds to TRBD1 (5 bases). The CDR3 is 21 amino acids. V lost 5 bases, J lost 2 bases, and 34 bases lay in between. The V gene's germline CDR1 is SGHRS and CDR2 YFSETQ. The CDR3 DNA follows: TGCGCCAGCAGAGGCGGGGCGACTTCGGAGGAATCCGGGGTAAGAAACTATGGCTACACCTTC. Protein: CASRGGATSEESGVRNYGYTF.

J is TRBJ1-3 and V is TRBV15; D gene ambiguous. Between the trimmed V and J ends, which lost 3 bases and 3 bases, there was a span of 9 bases. This CDR3 has 14 amino acids. Germline V gene sequence: CDR1 LNHNV, CDR2 YYDKDF (reference sequence). CDR3 nucleotide sequence: TGTGCCACCAGCAGCTACCCCCATGGAAACACCATATATTTT. This translates into CATSSYPHGNTIYF.

V usage is TRBV5-4 and J usage is TRBJ1-2, with D unclear. Trimming took off 4 bases at V and 6 bases at J, with 16 bases between the two ends. This CDR3 comprises 14 residues. Germline CDR1 reads SGHNT; CDR2 reads YYREEE (reference sequence). CDR3 amino acids: CASSHGVRNDGYTF. Written as DNA, the CDR3 is TGTGCCAGCAGCCACGGGGTGAGGAACGATGGCTACACCTTC.

V and J are TRBV11-3 and TRBJ2-1; 7 positions match TRBD2. The CDR3 sequence is 14 residues long. Germline CDR1 is SGHNT and CDR2 is YENEEA. V was pared by 5 bases and J by 6 bases, with 7 bases of the junction left unmatched. CDR3 amino acids: CASSPVASGNEQFF. Here the CDR3 DNA reads TGTGCCAGCAGCCCCGTGGCTAGCGGCAATGAGCAGTTCTTC.

V is TRBV18 and J is TRBJ1-2, with 7 bases matching TRBD1. The V and J ends lost 5 bases and 7 bases, in that order; junction bases with no gene match: 7. CDR1 is KGHSH, CDR2 LQKENI, per germline. The CDR3 consists of 13 residues. DNA of the CDR3: TGTGCCAGCTCAGCGGACAGGAAGGGTGGCTACACCTTC. This gives the protein CASSADRKGGYTF.

The V gene is TRBV6-5, the J gene TRBJ2-3, with 9 bases matching TRBD2. V trimming: 2 bases; J trimming: 4 bases; junction bases outside the gene matches: 7. Germline V gene sequence: CDR1 MNHEY, CDR2 SVGAGI. This CDR3 is 16 amino acids long. The CDR3 loop is CASSYAARGGSDTQYF. CDR3 nucleotides: TGTGCCAGCAGTTACGCGGCGCGGGGGGGGTCAGATACGCAGTATTTT.

This chain connects TRBV6-5 to TRBJ1-5; possibly TRBD1 for D (5 bases). CDR3 length: 14 residues. Germline V lookup: CDR1 MNHEY, CDR2 SVGAGI. Trimming removed 5 bases from V and 2 bases from J, with 10 bases in between. CDR3 sequence reads: CASSVFRGNQPQHF. DNA of the CDR3: TGTGCCAGCAGTGTTTTCAGGGGCAATCAGCCCCAGCATTTT.

The V call is TRBV2, the J call TRBJ1-1; TRBD1 is a possible D gene (5 bases). Per the germline V gene, CDR1 is SNHLY and CDR2 is FYNNEI. CDR3 length: 13 residues. The V end was cut by 6 bases, the J end by 3 bases, with 11 bases between. CDR3 amino acids: CASRYEGDTEAFF. The CDR3 bases are TGTGCCAGCAGATACGAAGGGGACACTGAAGCTTTCTTT.

The rearrangement joins TRBV11-2 to TRBJ2-5; D uncertain. CDR1 and CDR2 from the germline V gene are SGHAT and FQNNGV. The CDR3 is 16 residues long. Trimming pared 4 bases from V and 5 bases from J, leaving 20 bases between. The CDR3 is CASSSPHSIITETQYF. The DNA of the CDR3 is TGTGCCAGCAGCTCTCCCCACTCCATAATTACGGAGACCCAGTACTTC.

The gene calls are TRBV19 and TRBJ2-4, with TRBD2 identical over 10 bases. Per the germline V gene, CDR1 is LNHDA and CDR2 is SQIVND (reference sequence). The CDR3 has 13 amino acids. Germline trimming cut 5 bases from V and 15 bases from J; bases unmatched to any gene: 10. The CDR3, as DNA: TGTGCCAGTAGTTCCCCCCAGCGGGGGGGCCTGTACTTC. Translated, it gives CASSSPQRGGLYF.

The chain links TRBV6-1 to TRBJ1-2; unclear D gene. Deletions cut 4 bases from V and 1 base from J, with 10 bases between. Germline CDR1 reads MNHNS; CDR2 reads SASEGT. The CDR3 has 14 amino acids. The CDR3 DNA is TGTGCCAGCAGTGGCGTTGGGAGTAACTATGGCTACACCTTC. This translates into CASSGVGSNYGYTF.

The rearrangement uses TRBV5-1 and TRBJ2-2; the D is unclear. The germline V gene has CDR1 SGHRS and CDR2 YFSETQ. V gave up 0 bases and J gave up 4 bases, with 10 bases separating them. This CDR3 is 15 amino acids long. The CDR3 sequence: CASSLAARFTGELFF. DNA for the CDR3: TGCGCCAGCAGCTTGGCCGCACGGTTCACCGGGGAGCTGTTTTTT.

About this clone itself: The germline gene is not matched at one end of the junction; a read error may be the cause. The J gene is TRBJ2-2, the V gene TRBV11-2; D is ambiguous. The CDR3 consists of 16 residues. Germline V gene sequence: CDR1 SGHAT, CDR2 FQNNGV. The CDR3 DNA reads as TGTGCCAGCAGCTTAGATCCCACCGCGAACGCCGGGGAGCTGTTTTTT. Its translation is CASSLDPTANAGELFF.

Of note for this clone: Relative to the germline gene, one junction end is altered; a read error may explain this. The sample contains more than one DNA sequence encoding this CDR3. J is TRBJ1-6 and V is TRBV9; D remains unclear. Germline CDR1 and CDR2: SGDLS and YYNGEE. The CDR3 length is 15 residues. For the CDR3, the DNA is TGTGCCAGCAGCGTAGACGAGGGCATGGATTCCCCCCTCCACTTT. Translation gives CASSVDEGMDSPLHF. Looking up the rest from reference TRBV9 and TRBJ1-6 gives the full variable domain: DSGVTQTPKHLITATGQRVTLRCSPRSGDLSVYWYQQSLDQGLQFLIQYYNGEERAKGNILERFSAQQFPDLHSELNLSSLELGDSALYFCASSVDEGMDSPLHFGNGTRLTVT.

This chain links TRBV21-1 with TRBJ1-5; no DNA check was done on the table's D call, TRBD1. TRBV21-1 is shown as a pseudogene. The CDR3 is 20 residues long. CDR3 region: CASSKAQVGHMRVRGQPQHF. The CDR3 DNA is TGTGCCAGCAGCAAAGCGCAGGTGGGACATATGAGGGTTCGGGGTCAGCCCCAGCATTTT.

V gene TRBV19 combines with J gene TRBJ2-1, with 11 bases matching TRBD2. Germline-derived CDR1 and CDR2 are LNHDA and SQIVND (reference sequence). The CDR3 runs to 19 residues. V was clipped by 5 bases and J by 0 bases; unmatched bases: 12. The CDR3 sequence: CASSRMTSGVLSSYNEQFF. CDR3 DNA sequence: TGTGCCAGTAGTCGGATGACTAGCGGGGTCTTGAGCTCCTACAATGAGCAGTTCTTC.

The rearrangement uses TRBV4-2 and TRBJ2-3; D perhaps matches TRBD2 (6 bases). Germline V lookup: CDR1 LGHNA, CDR2 YNFKEQ. The CDR3 is made up of 17 amino acids. Trimming removed 0 bases from V and 1 base from J, with 14 bases in between. The CDR3 spells CASSQERGGGGTDTQYF. Here the CDR3 DNA reads TGTGCCAGCAGCCAAGAGAGGGGTGGCGGGGGCACAGATACGCAGTATTTT.